The clone carrying this TCR beta chain was observed at least ten times. What it binds is unknown. Trimming removed 7 bases from V and 4 bases from J, with 11 bases in between. The CDR3 consists of 13 residues. Germline V gene data show CDR1 as SGHTA and CDR2 as FQGNSA. The sample comes from a study of T cell repertoires in cytomegalovirus infection. Study background: Indications of both CMV infection and matching HLA type were provided by public TCR beta signatures.

TCRdb reanalysed the reads using MiXCR and keeps one entry per CDR3 protein. The table records some 940,000 distinct CDR3 sequences, around 31% of them present only once. Findings and caveats of the study: HLA-C-restricted CMV-specific TCR beta clonotypes were dominant in the ex vivo response. Based on cumulative public TCR beta family frequency, carriers of CMV plus the relevant HLA were identified.

The sample was cultured CD8+ T cells from PBMCs, taken from culture after CMV antigen stimulation. V is TRBV7-2 and J is TRBJ1-5; D is perhaps TRBD1 (5 bases). The sequence was obtained from a human donor in good health (CMV status not recorded). Some clones in this sample may be carry-over from other donors' samples. The CDR3 DNA reads TGTGCCAGCACCGCGGGGGGTAATCAGCCCCAGCATTTT. This gives the protein CASTAGGNQPQHF.